This TCR beta chain was recorded in a study of blood T cells in healthy people across ages. Every donor gave approximately 10 milliliters of peripheral blood. Per individual sample, total RNA of at least 5.5 micrograms was extracted. The CDR3 spans 16 residues. V was shortened by 6 bases and J by 0 bases, with 16 bases between the two germline ends. A sample-barcoded 5' primer and a J-beta primer mix were used in a second PCR of roughly 7 to 11 cycles. TCRdb reanalysed the 5' RACE reads using MiXCR and keeps one entry per CDR3 protein. The sample contains about a million distinct CDR3 sequences, roughly half of which appear only once.

The chain joins TRBV12-3 or TRBV12-4 to TRBJ2-3; the D gene is possibly TRBD2 (6 bases). Sequencing was done on a sample of blood. The TCR was taken from an older woman in good health. The CDR3 region is CASSLRGGTSTDTQYF. CDR3 sequence (DNA): TGTGCCAGCAGCCTCCGGGGCGGGACTAGCACAGATACGCAGTATTTT.